This T cell receptor beta chain was profiled in a study of PD-1 blockade in classical Hodgkin lymphoma. General study findings and limits: Newly diagnosed patients reportedly had lower baseline TCR diversity than healthy donors. There was a significant rise in CD4+ TCR diversity by C4D1, with no such rise for CD8+. There remain no defined causes for the repertoire differences, which possibly reflect disease activity or prior therapy.

Brentuximab vedotin exposure varied, and every patient relapsed after autologous stem cell transplantation. CDR3 size: 15 residues. The germline V gene has CDR1 SGHAT and CDR2 FQNNGV. Trimming at V came to 1 base and at J to 6 bases, leaving 5 bases not matched to a gene. Turning to this clone: Its specificity is unknown.

TCRdb keeps only in-frame clones here, not all; method: immunoSEQ multiplex PCR. This sample has 25,000 to 30,000 clones, with around 73% found just once. This receptor was taken from a human donor with classical Hodgkin lymphoma. The source was peripheral blood mononuclear cells (PBMCs), collected before the second cycle of nivolumab. The rearrangement uses TRBV11-2 and TRBJ2-3; 9 nucleotides agree with TRBD2. The CDR3 DNA follows: TGTGCCAGCAGCTTAGGGCGGGGGGGCGTGGATACGCAGTATTTT. As protein: CASSLGRGGVDTQYF.